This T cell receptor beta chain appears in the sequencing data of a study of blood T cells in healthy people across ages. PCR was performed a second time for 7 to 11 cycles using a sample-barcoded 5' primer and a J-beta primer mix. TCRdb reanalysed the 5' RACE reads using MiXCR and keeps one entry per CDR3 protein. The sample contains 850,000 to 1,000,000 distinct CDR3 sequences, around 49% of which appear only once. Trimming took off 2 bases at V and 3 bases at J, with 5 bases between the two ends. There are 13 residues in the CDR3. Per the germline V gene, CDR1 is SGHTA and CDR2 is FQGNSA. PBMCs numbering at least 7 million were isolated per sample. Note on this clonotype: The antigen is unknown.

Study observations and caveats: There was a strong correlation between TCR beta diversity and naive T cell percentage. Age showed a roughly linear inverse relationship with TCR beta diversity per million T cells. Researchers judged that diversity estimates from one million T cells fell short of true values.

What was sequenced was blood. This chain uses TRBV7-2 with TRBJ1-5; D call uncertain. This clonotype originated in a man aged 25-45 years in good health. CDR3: CASSLTVNQPQHF. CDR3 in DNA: TGTGCCAGCAGCTTAACAGTCAATCAGCCCCAGCATTTT.